This T cell receptor (beta chain) was captured by sequencing in a study of T cells in tuberculosis. Whole-study results and caveats: Active tuberculosis cases were adults; controls were adolescents.

Some clones are missing from TCRdb's copy, which holds only in-frame ones; the method was immunoSEQ multiplex PCR. Of tens of thousands of clones in the sample, more than 90% are singletons; the top ten hold less than 9.5%. Per the germline V gene, CDR1 is SGHRS and CDR2 is YFSETQ. The CDR3 sequence is 17 residues long. After removal of 0 bases from V and 4 bases from J, the junction contained 5 bases not matched to a gene. To note about this clone: Its specificity is unknown.

Unsorted cryopreserved PBMC were sequenced, averaging roughly 100,000 T cells per clinical donor. The chain carries TRBV5-1 and TRBJ2-5; 14 positions agree with TRBD2. The TCR originated in a donor aged 10-30 years with latent tuberculosis or without tuberculosis infection. The sequencing sample was made of PBMCs. The CDR3 DNA is TGCGCCAGCAGCTTGGTAGGGACTAGCGGGAGTGGAGAGACCCAGTACTTC. Protein product: CASSLVGTSGSGETQYF.